A selection of T cell receptor beta chains follows, all from one sample in a study of beta chain features in type 1 diabetes. Method: immunoSEQ multiplex PCR; TCRdb's copy keeps in-frame clones and lacks some. Among 300,000 to 450,000 clones listed, about 19% were seen once. The sample taken for sequencing was naive CD4+ T cells from blood. These TCRs come from a woman younger than 35 in good health. Each CDR3 is given with its conserved first and last residue. A D gene is named only where the DNA matches it firmly. Only some rows state a clone size, as once, few, many or a class for expanded clones.

V gene	clone size	J gene	D gene	CDR3 protein	CDR3 DNA
TRBV5-1	few	TRBJ1-1	TRBD1	CASSLTGTVNTEAFF	TGCGCCAGCAGCTTGACCGGGACAGTGAACACTGAAGCTTTCTTT
TRBV18	NA	TRBJ2-7	TRBD2	CASSPPGLAGVSEQYF	TGTGCCAGCTCACCACCGGGACTAGCGGGAGTTTCCGAGCAGTACTTC
TRBV7-2	NA	TRBJ2-3	TRBD2	CASSPGLAGSTDTQYF	TGTGCCAGCAGCCCGGGACTAGCGGGGAGCACAGATACGCAGTATTTT
TRBV9	few	TRBJ1-2	TRBD1	CASSGRDRISIYGYTF	TGTGCCAGCAGCGGGAGGGACAGGATCAGCATTTATGGCTACACCTTC
TRBV18	NA	TRBJ1-1	NA	CASSQYSGENTEAFF	TGTGCCAGCTCACAATACAGCGGAGAGAACACTGAAGCTTTCTTT
TRBV7-9	NA	TRBJ1-4	TRBD1	CASSKTTGAPHEKLFF	TGTGCCAGCAGCAAAACCACAGGGGCGCCACACGAAAAACTGTTTTTT
TRBV5-1	NA	TRBJ2-3	NA	CASSLLARSTDTQYF	TGCGCCAGCAGCCTTCTAGCAAGAAGCACAGATACGCAGTATTTT
TRBV10-3	NA	TRBJ2-7	TRBD2	CAISDGTRYEQYF	TGTGCCATCAGCGATGGGACTAGATACGAGCAGTACTTC
TRBV7-9	few	TRBJ2-3	NA	CASSLVYPPGDTQYF	TGTGCCAGCAGCTTAGTCTACCCTCCCGGAGATACGCAGTATTTT
TRBV10-3	NA	TRBJ2-3	TRBD1	CAIRSGGPTDTQYF	TGTGCCATCAGGTCAGGGGGCCCTACAGATACGCAGTATTTT
TRBV30	once	TRBJ1-2	NA	CAWSVLRDGYTF	TGTGCCTGGAGTGTACTGAGGGATGGCTACACCTTC
TRBV5-1	few	TRBJ2-2	NA	CASTSGPNTGELFF	TGCGCCAGCACCAGCGGGCCGAACACCGGGGAGCTGTTTTTT
TRBV7-2	NA	TRBJ2-3	NA	CASSLAGGRTDTQYF	TGTGCCAGCAGCTTAGCCGGGGGACGCACAGATACGCAGTATTTT
TRBV30	few	TRBJ2-5	TRBD2	CAWSSSGGLTQYF	TGTGCCTGGAGTTCTAGCGGGGGGTTGACCCAGTACTTC
TRBV25-1	few	TRBJ1-2	NA	CASSDRYGYTF	TGTGCCAGCAGTGACCGCTATGGCTACACCTTC
TRBV7-9	NA	TRBJ1-6	NA	CASSLETGYAPLHF	TGTGCCAGCAGCTTAGAGACAGGCTACGCGCCCCTCCACTTT
TRBV9	few	TRBJ2-2	NA	CASSVATWGSSGELFF	TGTGCCAGCAGCGTAGCCACTTGGGGCAGCTCTGGGGAGCTGTTTTTT
TRBV23-1	few	TRBJ2-7	TRBD2	CASSQPLGLAGIGYEQYF	TGCGCCAGCAGTCAGCCCCTCGGACTAGCGGGGATCGGCTACGAGCAGTACTTC
TRBV27	NA	TRBJ2-3	TRBD2	CASSLAGGTDTQYF	TGTGCCAGCAGCCTAGCGGGAGGCACAGATACGCAGTATTTT
TRBV7-6	NA	TRBJ2-3	NA	CASSLAAGSYTDTQYF	TGTGCCAGCAGCTTAGCGGCGGGGTCCTACACAGATACGCAGTATTTT
TRBV4-1	few	TRBJ2-3	TRBD2	CASSRGLTSGRSTDTQYF	TGCGCCAGCAGCCGAGGCCTCACTAGCGGGAGAAGCACAGATACGCAGTATTTT
TRBV5-1	few	TRBJ2-1	TRBD2	CASSLTGLAGGNEQFF	TGCGCCAGCAGCTTGACCGGGCTAGCGGGGGGGAATGAGCAGTTCTTC
TRBV5-1	few	TRBJ2-6	TRBD2	CASSLEGLVPGANVLTF	TGCGCCAGCAGCTTGGAGGGACTAGTACCTGGGGCCAACGTCCTGACTTTC
TRBV7-2	NA	TRBJ2-4	NA	CASSFKGGDIQYF	TGTGCCAGCAGCTTCAAGGGGGGGGACATTCAGTACTTC
TRBV28	NA	TRBJ1-6	TRBD1	CASTGTGVSPLHF	TGTGCCAGCACCGGGACAGGGGTTTCACCCCTCCACTTT
TRBV29-1	NA	TRBJ1-2	TRBD1	CSVGDRDYGYTF	TGCAGCGTCGGGGACAGGGACTATGGCTACACCTTC
TRBV21-1	few	TRBJ1-2	NA	CASSKTEGLYGYTF	TGTGCCAGCAGCAAAACAGAGGGTCTCTATGGCTACACCTTC
TRBV7-9	NA	TRBJ1-6	NA	CASSYSGSNSPLHF	TGTGCCAGCAGCTACAGCGGGTCAAATTCACCCCTCCACTTT
TRBV4-2	NA	TRBJ2-7	TRBD1	CASSQEPRGLYEQYF	TGTGCCAGCAGCCAAGAGCCCAGGGGGTTATATGAGCAGTACTTC
TRBV14	few	TRBJ2-5	NA	CASSLRETQYF	TGTGCCAGCAGCCTCCGGGAGACCCAGTACTTC
TRBV5-6	NA	TRBJ2-1	TRBD2	CASSLGLAGVYEQFF	TGTGCCAGCAGCTTGGGACTAGCGGGAGTGTATGAGCAGTTCTTC
TRBV30	once	TRBJ2-5	TRBD1	CAWSAGQGRETQYF	TGTGCCTGGAGTGCCGGACAGGGGCGAGAGACCCAGTACTTC
TRBV29-1	few	TRBJ1-4	TRBD1	CSAGGQTEKLFF	TGCAGCGCAGGGGGACAGACTGAAAAACTGTTTTTT
TRBV4-1	few	TRBJ1-5	TRBD1	CASSPTGGKSNQPQHF	TGCGCCAGCAGCCCGACAGGGGGCAAGAGCAATCAGCCCCAGCATTTT
TRBV6-1	NA	TRBJ2-3	TRBD1	CASSDPQGMNLDTQYF	TGTGCCAGCAGTGATCCACAGGGGATGAACCTAGATACGCAGTATTTT
TRBV5-1	few	TRBJ1-5	NA	CASSLEPDSDQPQHF	TGCGCCAGCAGCTTGGAGCCCGATAGCGATCAGCCCCAGCATTTT
TRBV28	few	TRBJ2-3	TRBD2	CASSLPGAGGSDTQYF	TGTGCCAGCAGTCTCCCAGGGGCGGGAGGGTCAGATACGCAGTATTTT
TRBV6-1	few	TRBJ2-1	TRBD1	CASSGQGQYNEQFF	TGTGCCAGCAGTGGCCAGGGACAGTACAATGAGCAGTTCTTC
TRBV19	NA	TRBJ1-2	TRBD1	CASSTGTANYGYTF	TGTGCCAGTAGTACGGGGACAGCCAACTATGGCTACACCTTC
TRBV4-3	NA	TRBJ2-4	TRBD1	CADGQGVDF	TGCGCCGATGGACAGGGAGTAGACTTC
TRBV14	NA	TRBJ2-1	TRBD2	CASSQDLRSGGASTHEQFF	TGTGCCAGCAGCCAAGATCTTAGGAGCGGGGGCGCCTCTACCCATGAGCAGTTCTTC
TRBV30	few	TRBJ2-2	TRBD2	CAWSGRAGVVTGELFF	TGTGCCTGGAGTGGTCGAGCGGGAGTTGTCACCGGGGAGCTGTTTTTT
TRBV9	NA	TRBJ2-7	TRBD2	CASSTRPRLAGEGEQYF	TGTGCCAGCAGCACCCGACCGAGACTAGCGGGAGAGGGCGAGCAGTACTTC
TRBV7-9	few	TRBJ1-2	NA	CASSSRRETKYGYTF	TGTGCCAGCAGCTCCCGCAGGGAAACAAAATATGGCTACACCTTC
TRBV4-1	NA	TRBJ1-1	NA	CASSQGGWWTEAFF	TGCGCCAGCAGCCAAGGAGGATGGTGGACTGAAGCTTTCTTT
TRBV7-2	NA	TRBJ2-6	TRBD1	CASSLRATGAGANVLTF	TGTGCCAGCAGCTTACGTGCCACAGGGGCTGGGGCCAACGTCCTGACTTTC
TRBV29-1	NA	TRBJ1-1	TRBD1	CSVGQLNTEAFF	TGCAGCGTGGGACAGTTGAACACTGAAGCTTTCTTT
TRBV7-7	NA	TRBJ2-2	NA	CASSLGQLNTGELFF	TGTGCTAGCAGCTTAGGACAGCTTAACACCGGGGAGCTGTTTTTT
TRBV7-2	few	TRBJ2-5	TRBD2	CASSLVGTSGRETQYF	TGTGCCAGCAGCTTAGTGGGGACTAGCGGGAGAGAGACCCAGTACTTC
TRBV2	NA	TRBJ1-2	NA	CASGGLGGYTF	TGTGCCAGCGGGGGACTCGGCGGCTACACCTTC
TRBV30	few	TRBJ1-1	NA	CAWSVAGIYTEAFF	TGTGCCTGGAGTGTAGCGGGGATTTACACTGAAGCTTTCTTT
TRBV11-2	few	TRBJ2-1	NA	CASSLSGSSYNEQFF	TGTGCCAGCAGCTTATCCGGTAGCTCCTACAATGAGCAGTTCTTC
TRBV4-1	NA	TRBJ2-1	NA	CASSQRTVLSYNEQFF	TGCGCCAGCAGCCAAAGGACAGTCCTCTCCTACAATGAGCAGTTCTTC
TRBV5-6	NA	TRBJ2-3	NA	CASSLATTDTQYF	TGTGCCAGCAGCTTGGCGACTACAGATACGCAGTATTTT
TRBV30	few	TRBJ2-7	TRBD2	CAFQTLRGGLAASRQYF	TGTGCCTTCCAAACCCTTCGTGGGGGACTAGCGGCCTCGAGGCAGTACTTC